A selection of T cell receptor beta chains follows, all from one sample in a study of T cell responses to AZD1222 COVID-19 vaccine. The repertoire was sequenced with immunoSEQ multiplex PCR; TCRdb's copy has only in-frame clones and lacks some. The table lists about 150,000 clones, approximately 90% of them singletons. Specimen: peripheral blood, collected on day 0 of AZD1222 vaccination. Receptors originate from an adult in good health. Each CDR3 is given with its conserved first and last residue. A D gene is named only where the DNA matches it firmly. Clone size is stated in some rows and not others, as once, few, many or a class when expanded.

V: TRBV25-1
D: NA
J: TRBJ1-1
size: NA
CDR3: CASSEYPSTNTEAFF
DNA: TGTGCCAGCAGTGAATATCCTTCGACGAACACTGAAGCTTTCTTT

V: TRBV11-2
D: TRBD2
J: TRBJ2-7
size: NA
CDR3: CASSLAAGVDEQYF
DNA: TGTGCCAGCAGCTTGGCAGCGGGGGTCGACGAGCAGTACTTC

V: TRBV28
D: NA
J: TRBJ1-3
size: NA
CDR3: CASSVISGNTIYF
DNA: TGTGCCAGCAGTGTTATCTCTGGAAACACCATATATTTT

V: TRBV7-2
D: NA
J: TRBJ2-1
size: NA
CDR3: CASSSRGGSGKYNEQFF
DNA: TGTGCCAGCAGCTCCCGTGGGGGTAGCGGAAAGTACAATGAGCAGTTCTTC

V: TRBV15
D: NA
J: TRBJ2-3
size: NA
CDR3: CATSSLQGIGTDTQYF
DNA: TGTGCCACCAGCAGTCTTCAGGGGATCGGCACAGATACGCAGTATTTT

V: TRBV29-1
D: TRBD2
J: TRBJ2-3
size: NA
CDR3: CSVGASGSSTDTQYF
DNA: TGCAGCGTTGGCGCTAGCGGGAGCAGCACAGATACGCAGTATTTT

V: TRBV24-1
D: TRBD1
J: TRBJ1-5
size: NA
CDR3: CATSEGGTGNQPQHF
DNA: TGTGCCACCAGTGAAGGGGGGACAGGGAATCAGCCCCAGCATTTT

V: TRBV7-3
D: NA
J: TRBJ2-1
size: few
CDR3: CASSLMGTLYNEQFF
DNA: TGTGCCAGCAGCTTAATGGGGACTTTATACAATGAGCAGTTCTTC

V: TRBV6-6
D: NA
J: TRBJ2-5
size: NA
CDR3: CASSYGQRSVEETQYF
DNA: TGTGCCAGCAGTTACGGACAGCGGAGCGTGGAAGAGACCCAGTACTTC

V: TRBV4-1
D: NA
J: TRBJ1-5
size: NA
CDR3: CASSQAAIVRQPQHF
DNA: TGCGCCAGCAGCCAAGCCGCTATTGTACGGCAGCCCCAGCATTTT

V: TRBV6-5
D: TRBD1
J: TRBJ1-6
size: few
CDR3: CASRARDRLTPLHF
DNA: TGTGCCAGCAGGGCCAGGGACAGGCTTACACCCCTCCACTTT

V: TRBV6-2/TRBV6-3
D: NA
J: TRBJ2-7
size: few
CDR3: CASGQGYEQYF
DNA: TGTGCCAGCGGCCAGGGCTACGAGCAGTACTTC

V: TRBV12-2
D: NA
J: TRBJ2-5
size: NA
CDR3: CASRLARALHLGTQYF
DNA: TGTGCAAGTCGCTTAGCGCGTGCTCTCCATCTGGGGACCCAGTACTTC

V: TRBV6-1
D: NA
J: TRBJ1-4
size: once
CDR3: CASSEVRDVTNEKLFF
DNA: TGTGCCAGCAGTGAAGTGAGGGACGTCACTAATGAAAAACTGTTTTTT

V: TRBV7-7
D: NA
J: TRBJ2-2
size: NA
CDR3: CASSPQMGGNTGELFF
DNA: TGTGCCAGCAGCCCCCAAATGGGAGGGAACACCGGGGAGCTGTTTTTT

V: TRBV5-1
D: NA
J: TRBJ2-2
size: NA
CDR3: CASSKNLDTANTGELFF
DNA: TGCGCCAGCAGCAAAAATCTCGACACCGCGAACACCGGGGAGCTGTTTTTT

V: TRBV6-5
D: NA
J: TRBJ2-1
size: NA
CDR3: CASSYPRLGSNEQFF
DNA: TGTGCCAGCAGTTACCCGCGCCTAGGGTCCAATGAGCAGTTCTTC

V: TRBV5-4
D: NA
J: TRBJ1-5
size: NA
CDR3: CASRRRMKPEPSNQPQHF
DNA: TGTGCCAGCAGAAGACGGATGAAGCCTGAACCTAGCAATCAGCCCCAGCATTTT

V: TRBV12-3/TRBV12-4
D: NA
J: TRBJ1-2
size: NA
CDR3: CASSLQGSPEIF
DNA: TGTGCCAGCAGTCTCCAGGGTTCTCCAGAAATCTTC

V: TRBV21-1
D: NA
J: TRBJ2-1
size: NA
CDR3: CASYQLTRDRDEQFF
DNA: TGTGCCAGCTATCAACTGACCCGGGACAGGGATGAGCAGTTCTTC

V: TRBV5-1
D: NA
J: TRBJ1-6
size: NA
CDR3: CASSEYRVGSYNSPLHF
DNA: TGCGCCAGCAGCGAGTACAGGGTTGGTTCCTATAATTCACCCCTCCACTTT

V: TRBV19
D: TRBD1
J: TRBJ1-5
size: NA
CDR3: CASSKTGVQSQHF
DNA: TGTGCCAGTAGTAAGACAGGGGTTCAGTCCCAGCATTTT

V: TRBV2
D: NA
J: TRBJ1-4
size: NA
CDR3: CASSEAGTSNEKLFF
DNA: TGTGCCAGCAGTGAGGCAGGGACAAGTAATGAAAAACTGTTTTTT

V: TRBV19
D: NA
J: TRBJ1-3
size: NA
CDR3: CASTTHGNTIYF
DNA: TGTGCCAGTACCACACACGGAAACACCATATATTTT

V: TRBV27
D: TRBD1
J: TRBJ1-1
size: NA
CDR3: CASSPNRGGPEAFF
DNA: TGTGCCAGCAGCCCAAACAGGGGTGGTCCTGAAGCTTTCTTT

V: TRBV15
D: NA
J: TRBJ2-7
size: NA
CDR3: CATSRVPSPGGGGQYF
DNA: TGTGCCACCAGCAGAGTCCCGAGCCCTGGGGGCGGAGGGCAGTACTTC

V: TRBV7-3
D: TRBD2
J: TRBJ2-1
size: NA
CDR3: CASSPQAGVVGNEQFF
DNA: TGTGCCAGCAGCCCCCAAGCGGGAGTGGTTGGCAATGAGCAGTTCTTC

V: TRBV3-1/TRBV3-2
D: TRBD1
J: TRBJ1-2
size: NA
CDR3: CASSQYRGYGYTF
DNA: TGTGCCAGCAGCCAATACAGGGGCTATGGCTACACCTTC

V: TRBV7-2
D: NA
J: TRBJ2-5
size: NA
CDR3: CASSGGPSETQYF
DNA: TGTGCCAGCAGCGGGGGGCCCTCGGAGACCCAGTACTTC

V: TRBV7-8
D: NA
J: TRBJ1-1
size: few
CDR3: CASSLRREENTEAFF
DNA: TGTGCCAGCAGCTTACGGCGGGAGGAGAACACTGAAGCTTTCTTT

V: TRBV27
D: NA
J: TRBJ2-2
size: NA
CDR3: CASSLWGTNTGELFF
DNA: TGTGCCAGCAGTTTGTGGGGGACGAACACCGGGGAGCTGTTTTTT

V: TRBV6-6
D: TRBD1
J: TRBJ1-3
size: NA
CDR3: CASSSLRQGDGNTIYF
DNA: TGTGCCAGCAGTTCACTAAGACAGGGGGATGGAAACACCATATATTTT

V: TRBV5-1
D: NA
J: TRBJ1-2
size: NA
CDR3: CASSRGGLDYGYTF
DNA: TGCGCCAGCAGCAGGGGAGGTCTTGACTATGGCTACACCTTC

V: TRBV30
D: NA
J: TRBJ2-7
size: NA
CDR3: CAWAQLASYEQYF
DNA: TGTGCCTGGGCACAACTAGCCTCCTACGAGCAGTACTTC

V: TRBV7-2
D: TRBD1
J: TRBJ1-3
size: once
CDR3: CASSLDREHTIYF
DNA: TGTGCCAGCAGCCTGGACAGGGAACACACCATATATTTT

V: TRBV6-5
D: TRBD1
J: TRBJ1-1
size: NA
CDR3: CASRVQGASTEAFF
DNA: TGTGCCAGCAGGGTACAGGGGGCGAGTACTGAAGCTTTCTTT

V: TRBV6-1
D: NA
J: TRBJ1-5
size: once
CDR3: CASSRTQGRDQPQHF
DNA: TGTGCCAGCAGTCGTACCCAGGGGAGGGATCAGCCCCAGCATTTT

V: TRBV6-5
D: NA
J: TRBJ1-6
size: NA
CDR3: CASSRGSHNSPLHF
DNA: TGTGCCAGCAGCAGGGGTTCCCATAATTCACCCCTCCACTTT

V: TRBV7-6
D: NA
J: TRBJ1-1
size: NA
CDR3: CASSFSPGATEAFF
DNA: TGTGCCAGCAGCTTTTCACCTGGGGCCACTGAAGCTTTCTTT

V: TRBV7-2
D: NA
J: TRBJ1-3
size: few
CDR3: CASSPRGLSSGNTIYF
DNA: TGTGCCAGCAGCCCCCGGGGCCTGAGCTCTGGAAACACCATATATTTT

V: TRBV19
D: TRBD2
J: TRBJ2-7
size: NA
CDR3: CASSFRLAGTYEQYF
DNA: TGTGCCAGTAGTTTCCGACTAGCGGGTACTTACGAGCAGTACTTC

V: TRBV7-2
D: TRBD2
J: TRBJ2-1
size: NA
CDR3: CASSLWGLAGSSYNEQFF
DNA: TGTGCCAGCAGCTTATGGGGTCTAGCGGGTAGCTCCTACAATGAGCAGTTCTTC

V: TRBV3-1/TRBV3-2
D: NA
J: TRBJ2-2
size: NA
CDR3: CASSQAGAGELFF
DNA: TGTGCCAGCAGCCAAGCGGGAGCCGGGGAGCTGTTTTTT

V: TRBV5-1
D: NA
J: TRBJ1-5
size: NA
CDR3: CASSLDGGSNQPQHF
DNA: TGCGCCAGCAGCTTGGACGGGGGTAGCAATCAGCCCCAGCATTTT

V: TRBV7-9
D: TRBD2
J: TRBJ2-7
size: NA
CDR3: CASSLVASGSYEQYF
DNA: TGTGCCAGCAGCTTAGTCGCTAGCGGGAGCTACGAGCAGTACTTC

V: TRBV10-2
D: NA
J: TRBJ2-7
size: once
CDR3: CASSEQGIGEQYF
DNA: TGCGCCAGCAGTGAACAGGGAATAGGCGAGCAGTACTTC

V: TRBV7-9
D: NA
J: TRBJ2-1
size: NA
CDR3: CASSPVKAGVNNEQFF
DNA: TGTGCCAGCAGCCCGGTAAAGGCAGGGGTTAACAATGAGCAGTTCTTC

V: TRBV10-1
D: TRBD2
J: TRBJ2-1
size: NA
CDR3: CASSEDSSGYNEQFF
DNA: TGCGCCAGCAGTGAGGATTCTAGCGGGTACAATGAGCAGTTCTTC

V: TRBV24-1
D: NA
J: TRBJ2-7
size: NA
CDR3: CATSDYRAEQYF
DNA: TGTGCCACCAGTGATTACAGGGCCGAGCAGTACTTC

V: TRBV6-5
D: TRBD2
J: TRBJ2-7
size: NA
CDR3: CASSYVVAGAVYEQYF
DNA: TGTGCCAGCAGTTACGTGGTAGCGGGGGCAGTTTACGAGCAGTACTTC

V: TRBV28
D: NA
J: TRBJ1-1
size: NA
CDR3: CASSPHGRLNTEAFF
DNA: TGTGCCAGCAGTCCTCACGGACGGCTGAACACTGAAGCTTTCTTT

V: TRBV7-9
D: TRBD2
J: TRBJ2-7
size: NA
CDR3: CASSQGTSGFYEQYF
DNA: TGTGCCAGCAGCCAGGGGACTAGCGGGTTCTACGAGCAGTACTTC

V: TRBV6-1
D: NA
J: TRBJ1-2
size: NA
CDR3: CASSEVWLDRANF
DNA: TGTGCCAGCAGTGAAGTCTGGCTCGACCGGGCCAACTTC

V: TRBV5-4
D: TRBD1
J: TRBJ2-7
size: NA
CDR3: CASSLGHRGSSYEQYF
DNA: TGTGCCAGCAGCTTGGGACACAGGGGATCGTCCTACGAGCAGTACTTC

V: TRBV2
D: TRBD1
J: TRBJ1-4
size: NA
CDR3: CASSGGQAGNEKLFF
DNA: TGTGCCAGCAGTGGGGGACAGGCCGGCAATGAAAAACTGTTTTTT

V: TRBV7-2
D: NA
J: TRBJ2-5
size: NA
CDR3: CASSLDSNLYF
DNA: TGTGCCAGCAGCCTCGACTCCAATCTTTACTTC

V: TRBV5-1
D: NA
J: TRBJ1-4
size: NA
CDR3: CASSYGDARAEKLFF
DNA: TGCGCCAGCAGCTATGGGGACGCTCGGGCGGAAAAACTGTTTTTT